This T cell receptor (beta chain) emerged from a study of blood T cell repertoires in COVID-19. Study as a whole: Italy, Spain and the United States were the sources of the convalescent and acute COVID-19 samples. The cDNA or gDNA used as material had been derived from T cells, B-cell-depleted T cells, or PBMCs.

The CDR3 is 11 amino acids. Trimming removed 4 bases at V and 4 bases at J, with 4 bases between. Original processing methods: Amplification of reference gene primers provided the estimated nucleated cell counts. Only in-frame clones appear in the TCRdb table, and some are missing; sequencing was by immunoSEQ multiplex PCR. That table gives V, J and clone size, and the DNA gave D and trimming. Of roughly 120,000 clones listed, approximately 87% were seen once; the top ten hold approximately 7%. This sequence joins TRBV12-3 or TRBV12-4 and TRBJ1-1, with D unclear. Input material: peripheral blood. This TCR was sampled from a woman between 50 and 59 years old with acute or convalescent COVID-19. CDR3: CASSSFTEAFF. The DNA for the CDR3 is TGTGCCAGCAGTTCCTTCACTGAAGCTTTCTTT.